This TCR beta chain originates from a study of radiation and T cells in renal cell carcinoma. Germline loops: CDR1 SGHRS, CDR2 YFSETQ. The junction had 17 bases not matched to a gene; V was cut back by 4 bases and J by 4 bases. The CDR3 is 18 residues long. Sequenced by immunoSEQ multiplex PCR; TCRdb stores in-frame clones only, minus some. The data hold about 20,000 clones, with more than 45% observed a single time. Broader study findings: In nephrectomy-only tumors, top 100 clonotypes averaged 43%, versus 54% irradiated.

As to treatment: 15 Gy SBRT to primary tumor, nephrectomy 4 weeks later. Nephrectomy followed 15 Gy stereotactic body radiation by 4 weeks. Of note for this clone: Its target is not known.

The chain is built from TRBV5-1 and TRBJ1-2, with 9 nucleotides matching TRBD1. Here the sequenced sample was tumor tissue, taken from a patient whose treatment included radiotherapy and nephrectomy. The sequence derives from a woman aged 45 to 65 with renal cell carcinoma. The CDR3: CASSTGQGTAKGPYGYTF. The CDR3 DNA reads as TGCGCCAGCAGCACCGGACAGGGGACGGCGAAGGGTCCCTATGGCTACACCTTC.